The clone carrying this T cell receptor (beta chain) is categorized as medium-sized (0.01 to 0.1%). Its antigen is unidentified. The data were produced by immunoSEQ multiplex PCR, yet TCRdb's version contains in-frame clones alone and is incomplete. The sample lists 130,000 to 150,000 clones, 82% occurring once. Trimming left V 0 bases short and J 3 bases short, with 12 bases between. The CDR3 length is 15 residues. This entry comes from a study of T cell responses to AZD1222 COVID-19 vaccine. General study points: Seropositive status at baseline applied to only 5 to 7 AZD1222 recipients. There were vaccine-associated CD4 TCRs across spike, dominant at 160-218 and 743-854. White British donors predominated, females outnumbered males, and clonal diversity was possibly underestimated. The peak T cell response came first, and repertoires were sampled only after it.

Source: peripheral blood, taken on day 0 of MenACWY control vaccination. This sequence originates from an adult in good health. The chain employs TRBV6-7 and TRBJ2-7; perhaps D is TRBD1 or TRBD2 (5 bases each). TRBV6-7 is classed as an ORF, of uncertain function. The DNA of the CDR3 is TGTGCCAGCAGTTACTCCGGGGCCCGAAGCTACGAGCAGTACTTC. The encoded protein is CASSYSGARSYEQYF.